A selection of T cell receptor beta chains follows, all from one sample in a study of T cells in Graves' hyperthyroidism and ophthalmopathy. One entry per CDR3 protein, called by TCRdb with MiXCR from the multiplex PCR reads. The table includes a few hundred thousand distinct CDR3 sequences, roughly 13% detected once. Sequenced input: blood. The receptors were gathered from a woman under 40 with Graves' hyperthyroidism that later progressed to Graves' ophthalmopathy. CDR3s include the opening cysteine and the closing phenylalanine or tryptophan. The D gene is left open where the match is weak. Clone size is shown for a subset of rows, as once, few, many or a class of expanded clone.

J gene,V gene,clone size,D gene,CDR3 protein,CDR3 DNA
TRBJ1-1,TRBV12-3/TRBV12-4,many,NA,CASSFRGHPNTEAFF,TGTGCCAGCAGTTTTCGAGGACACCCGAACACTGAAGCTTTCTTT
TRBJ2-7,TRBV28,many,NA,CASIQAGAVYEQYF,TGTGCCAGCATTCAGGCCGGAGCAGTTTACGAGCAGTACTTC
TRBJ1-1,TRBV28,many,NA,CASSLVATSSEAFF,TGTGCCAGCAGTTTAGTGGCGACCTCGAGTGAAGCTTTCTTT
TRBJ2-1,TRBV19,few,TRBD1,CASSQGAVVSEQFF,TGTGCCAGTAGTCAGGGGGCGGTTGTAAGTGAGCAGTTCTTC
TRBJ2-1,TRBV7-2,NA,NA,CASSLVSLAKNMQFF,TGTGCCAGCAGCTTAGTGAGTCTAGCCAAAAACATGCAGTTCTTC
TRBJ2-3,TRBV18,many,NA,CASSPGVGAADTQYF,TGTGCCAGCTCACCTGGGGTCGGAGCGGCAGATACGCAGTATTTT
TRBJ1-2,TRBV4-1,many,NA,CASSQDIPGWGYTF,TGCGCCAGCAGCCAAGATATTCCGGGTTGGGGCTACACCTTC
TRBJ2-3,TRBV7-9,many,NA,CASSLAGFPGTQYF,TGTGCCAGCAGCTTAGCGGGTTTCCCTGGTACGCAGTATTTT
TRBJ1-4,TRBV28,NA,NA,CASSSFGMAVNEKLFF,TGTGCCAGCAGTTCATTTGGGATGGCAGTCAATGAAAAACTGTTTTTT
TRBJ1-2,TRBV11-3,many,NA,CASSLEDYGYTF,TGTGCCAGCAGCTTAGAGGACTATGGCTACACCTTC
TRBJ1-1,TRBV3-1,many,NA,CASSLLRAPEAFF,TGTGCCAGCAGCCTTCTCAGGGCTCCAGAAGCTTTCTTT
TRBJ1-2,TRBV9,NA,TRBD1,CASSAGQGGVYGYTF,TGTGCCAGCAGCGCCGGACAGGGGGGGGTATATGGCTACACCTTC
TRBJ2-5,TRBV12-5,NA,TRBD2,CASGGTSGSGKETQYF,TGTGCTAGTGGGGGGACTAGCGGGAGTGGTAAAGAGACCCAGTACTTC
TRBJ2-7,TRBV11-2,many,NA,CASSPTKGRGPYEQYF,TGTGCCAGCAGCCCGACGAAGGGCAGGGGCCCCTACGAGCAGTACTTC
TRBJ2-2,TRBV28,NA,NA,CASSPKRDTGELFF,TGTGCCAGCAGCCCAAAACGAGACACCGGGGAGCTGTTTTTT
TRBJ2-3,TRBV5-1,NA,NA,CASSFTGDRTDTQYF,TGCGCCAGCAGCTTTACAGGAGACCGCACAGATACGCAGTATTTT
TRBJ2-1,TRBV19,NA,TRBD1,CASSPGTAMDNEQFF,TGTGCCAGTAGTCCCGGGACAGCAATGGACAATGAGCAGTTCTTC
TRBJ1-2,TRBV7-2,many,NA,CASGTGAYGYTF,TGTGCCAGCGGGACCGGGGCCTATGGCTACACCTTC
TRBJ2-3,TRBV5-1,many,NA,CASSLAGPTSTDTQYF,TGCGCCAGCAGCTTGGCCGGACCTACTAGCACAGATACGCAGTATTTT
TRBJ1-2,TRBV18,few,TRBD1,CASSPGTGEPYGYTF,TGTGCCAGCTCTCCCGGGACAGGGGAACCCTATGGCTACACCTTC
TRBJ1-1,TRBV2,many,TRBD1,CASSAQGGQTEAFF,TGTGCCAGCAGTGCCCAGGGGGGTCAAACTGAAGCTTTCTTT
TRBJ2-6,TRBV11-2,many,NA,CASSLGRGPLSGANVLTF,TGTGCCAGCAGCTTGGGGAGAGGACCTCTCTCTGGGGCCAACGTCCTGACTTTC
TRBJ1-1,TRBV30,NA,NA,CAWMFGSGTRDTEAFF,TGTGCCTGGATGTTCGGATCCGGGACACGGGACACTGAAGCTTTCTTT
TRBJ1-1,TRBV4-1,NA,NA,CASSMMGGGGTEAFF,TGCGCCAGCAGCATGATGGGGGGCGGAGGCACTGAAGCTTTCTTT
TRBJ2-7,TRBV19,many,NA,CASSSDGYEQYF,TGTGCCAGCAGCTCGGACGGCTACGAGCAGTACTTC
TRBJ1-1,TRBV7-2,many,NA,CASSPLEGAFF,TGTGCCAGCAGCCCGTTGGAGGGTGCTTTCTTT
TRBJ2-7,TRBV20-1,many,TRBD2,CSAYLGLAGVFHEQYF,TGCAGTGCCTACCTCGGACTAGCGGGAGTCTTCCACGAGCAGTACTTC
TRBJ1-1,TRBV19,few,NA,CASRGRGENTEAFF,TGTGCCAGTAGGGGTAGGGGAGAAAACACTGAAGCTTTCTTT
TRBJ1-1,TRBV5-1,NA,NA,CASSLERVERNTEAFF,TGCGCCAGCAGCTTGGAGAGGGTGGAGCGGAACACTGAAGCTTTCTTT
TRBJ2-7,TRBV24-1,many,NA,CATSDLDGGTIYEQYF,TGTGCCACCAGTGATTTGGACGGGGGCACGATATACGAGCAGTACTTC
TRBJ2-1,TRBV2,many,TRBD2,CASSVTGASGGAYNEQFF,TGTGCCAGCAGTGTAACAGGGGCTAGCGGGGGAGCCTACAATGAGCAGTTCTTC
TRBJ1-3,TRBV20-1,few,NA,CSARDLDLSGNTIYF,TGCAGTGCTAGAGATCTCGACCTCTCTGGAAACACCATATATTTT
TRBJ2-5,TRBV19,few,TRBD2,CASSTAGTREETQYF,TGTGCCAGTAGTACGGCCGGGACTAGGGAAGAGACCCAGTACTTC
TRBJ2-4,TRBV19,many,TRBD2,CASSIWAGTSTSQRLAKNIQYF,TGTGCCAGTAGTATTTGGGCCGGGACTAGCACTTCTCAAAGACTAGCCAAAAACATTCAGTACTTC
TRBJ2-3,TRBV13,many,TRBD2,CASSGAGTSATSTDTQYF,TGTGCCAGCAGCGGAGCCGGGACTAGCGCAACTAGCACAGATACGCAGTATTTT
TRBJ2-1,TRBV20-1,many,NA,CSPRGTYNEQFF,TGCAGTCCCAGGGGCACCTACAATGAGCAGTTCTTC
TRBJ2-2,TRBV3-1,few,NA,CASRRLGAGELFF,TGTGCCAGCCGTCGATTGGGGGCCGGGGAGCTGTTTTTT